A selection of T cell receptor beta chains follows, all from one sample in a study of blood T cells in healthy people across ages. MiXCR, run by TCRdb on the 5' RACE reads, gives a single entry per CDR3 protein. Seen here are hundreds of thousands of distinct CDR3 sequences, approximately 25% observed once, and the top ten hold around 9.2%. The same specimen was also included in a second study, on T cells of mothers and their children.

The sequencing input was blood. These TCRs come from a boy younger than 18 in good health. Both conserved end residues are part of each CDR3. A D gene is named only where the DNA matches it firmly. Only part of the rows carry a size: once, few, many, or a class if the clone is expanded.

V	J	D	size	DNA	CDR3
TRBV7-2	TRBJ2-3	TRBD2	few	TGTGCCAGCAGCTTACCAGCGGGAGGGCCGGTCCTCAACACAGATACGCAGTATTTT	CASSLPAGGPVLNTDTQYF
TRBV20-1	TRBJ1-2	.	.	TGCAGTGCGACCATCCTGGGGGAAGGCTCCTATGGCTACACCTTC	CSATILGEGSYGYTF
TRBV29-1	TRBJ2-1	.	few	TGCAGCGCTGGGCAGCTCTCCTACAATGAGCAGTTCTTC	CSAGQLSYNEQFF
TRBV20-1	TRBJ2-5	TRBD2	.	TGCAGTGCCCGGGGCGTAGCGGGGCAAGAGACCCAGTACTTC	CSARGVAGQETQYF
TRBV4-2	TRBJ1-2	.	.	TGTGCCAGCAGCCCAGACGACCGGATCCGCGGCTACACCTTC	CASSPDDRIRGYTF
TRBV7-9	TRBJ2-7	TRBD1	few	TGTGCCAGCAGCCGCGGCGGACAGGGCGTATGGGAGCAGTACTTC	CASSRGGQGVWEQYF
TRBV6-2/TRBV6-3	TRBJ2-1	.	.	TGTGCCAGCAGTTACTTGGGGAGTGAGCAGTTCTTC	CASSYLGSEQFF
TRBV5-1	TRBJ2-3	.	few	TGCGCCAGCAGCTATGGACAGACATTGACAGATACGCAGTATTTT	CASSYGQTLTDTQYF
TRBV11-3	TRBJ2-1	.	.	TGTGCCAGCAGCTTAGTACCGACAGGCCTTAGGGACAATGAGCAGTTCTTC	CASSLVPTGLRDNEQFF
TRBV12-3/TRBV12-4	TRBJ2-4	TRBD2	once	TGTGCCAGCAGTCTCCGTAGCGGGAGGGCCGCCAAAAACATTCAGTACTTC	CASSLRSGRAAKNIQYF
TRBV6-1	TRBJ2-7	TRBD1	few	TGTGCCAGCAGGCCCGGAGGGGGACAGGTCATGGATGAGCAGTACTTC	CASRPGGGQVMDEQYF
TRBV29-1	TRBJ2-2	.	.	TGCAGCGTCCTAAAAGACGCGAACACCGGGGAGCTGTTTTTT	CSVLKDANTGELFF
TRBV6-6	TRBJ2-7	TRBD1	.	TGTGCCGGCGGACAGGGGGCGAACGAGCAGTACTTC	CAGGQGANEQYF
TRBV7-2	TRBJ1-4	.	.	TGTGCCAGCAGCCCTAGCGGAGGGAACGGAGAAAAACTGTTTTTT	CASSPSGGNGEKLFF
TRBV7-2	TRBJ1-1	.	.	TGTGCCAGCAGCTTATCCGGGCTGGGGTGGACTGAAGCTTTCTTT	CASSLSGLGWTEAFF
TRBV7-9	TRBJ2-1	.	few	TGTGCCAGCAGCCCGCGGGACGAGGGGGCCCATGAGCAGTTCTTC	CASSPRDEGAHEQFF
TRBV9	TRBJ2-3	TRBD2	many	TGTGCCAGCAGCCCCGGACTAGCGGACACAGATACGCAGTATTTT	CASSPGLADTDTQYF
TRBV28	TRBJ2-7	.	few	TGTGCCAGCAGTTTTAATCAGGGGTCCTCCCCCTACGAGCAGTACTTC	CASSFNQGSSPYEQYF
TRBV20-1	TRBJ2-1	TRBD2	few	TGCAGTGCTAGGAAACTAGCGGGAGGGTACAATGAGCAGTTCTTC	CSARKLAGGYNEQFF
TRBV29-1	TRBJ2-1	.	few	TGCAGCGTTGATGGGCAGGGAGGGGGTAGTCGGTACAATGAGCAGTTCTTC	CSVDGQGGGSRYNEQFF
TRBV29-1	TRBJ2-2	TRBD2	few	TGCAGCGTTGCTAGCGGACTCACCGGGGAGCTGTTTTTT	CSVASGLTGELFF
TRBV29-1	TRBJ2-1	.	few	TGCAGCGTTGAAGATCAGACGGAGACTTCCTACAATGAGCAGTTCTTC	CSVEDQTETSYNEQFF
TRBV5-6	TRBJ2-3	.	few	TGTGCCAGCAGCCATCTCCCACGCACAGATACGCAGTATTTT	CASSHLPRTDTQYF
TRBV20-1	TRBJ1-3	TRBD1	few	TGCAGTACTACAGGGGGCGGAAACACCATATATTTT	CSTTGGGNTIYF
TRBV6-6	TRBJ2-7	.	.	TGTGCCAGCAGTTCAGGGGAGGCAAGGACCTACGAGCAGTACTTC	CASSSGEARTYEQYF
TRBV7-8	TRBJ1-4	TRBD1	.	TGTGCCAGCAGCCGCCGCCGGACAGGGACAGGGGAAAAACTGTTTTTT	CASSRRRTGTGEKLFF
TRBV6-1	TRBJ2-4	.	few	TGTGCCAGCAGTCCGGGGACCTATCAGTACTTC	CASSPGTYQYF
TRBV27	TRBJ1-4	TRBD1	few	TGTGCCAGCGGCAAACTACAGGGGTCTGAAAAACTGTTTTTT	CASGKLQGSEKLFF
TRBV5-1	TRBJ2-1	TRBD2	.	TGCGCCAGCAGCTACACTAGCGGGGAGTACAATGGGCAGTTCTTC	CASSYTSGEYNGQFF
TRBV4-1	TRBJ1-4	.	.	TGCGCCAGCAGCCAAGAGGGGAACAGGCGCCCTAATGAAAAACTGTTTTTT	CASSQEGNRRPNEKLFF
TRBV5-1	TRBJ2-5	.	.	TGCGCCAGCAGTACAGCTACGCAAGAGACCCAGTACTTC	CASSTATQETQYF
TRBV5-1	TRBJ1-2	.	few	TGCGCCAGCAGCTTGGGAAGACAGAGCCCCTATGGCTACACCTTC	CASSLGRQSPYGYTF
TRBV20-1	TRBJ2-7	TRBD2	.	TGCAGTGCTAGAGATCCGGTCGGGGGGGCCTACGAGCAGTACTTC	CSARDPVGGAYEQYF
TRBV6-2/TRBV6-3	TRBJ1-5	.	few	TGTGCCAGCAGTTACGACGGGTTGCGGCAGCCCCAGCATTTT	CASSYDGLRQPQHF
TRBV15	TRBJ1-2	.	.	TGTGCCACCAGCAGAGGGAACGGCTATGGCTACACCTTC	CATSRGNGYGYTF
TRBV19	TRBJ1-2	.	few	TGTGCCAGCTGGACCGCTAACTATGGCTACACCTTC	CASWTANYGYTF
TRBV7-9	TRBJ2-1	TRBD1	.	TGTGCCAGCAGCTGGGGACAGGGACGCGGTGAGCAGTTCTTC	CASSWGQGRGEQFF